Listed below are T cell receptor beta chains from one sample, sequenced in a study of CD8+CD57+ T cells in acquired aplastic anemia. TCRdb reprocessed the reads with MiXCR, giving one entry per CDR3 protein. The sample has hundreds of thousands of distinct CDR3 sequences; around 30% are singletons. The sample consisted of sorted CD4+, CD8+, or CD8+CD57+ T cells (not recorded which) from PBMCs. The receptor source for this set is a human donor with aplastic anemia. The CDR3 runs from the conserved cysteine through the conserved F or W. The order of the fields is CDR3 protein, V gene, J gene.

CDR3 protein: CASSDIPSSYEQYF
V gene: TRBV11-2
J gene: TRBJ2-7

CDR3 protein: CASSFRVGSPLHF
V gene: TRBV7-2
J gene: TRBJ1-6

CDR3 protein: CAGSRAYSNQPQHF
V gene: TRBV6-4
J gene: TRBJ1-5

CDR3 protein: CASSADRGHSPLHF
V gene: TRBV2
J gene: TRBJ1-6

CDR3 protein: CASSLLAVTDTQYF
V gene: TRBV25-1
J gene: TRBJ2-3

CDR3 protein: CAISEAGQGSGYTF
V gene: TRBV10-3
J gene: TRBJ1-2

CDR3 protein: CASSNGGRLNYGYTF
V gene: TRBV6-1
J gene: TRBJ1-2

CDR3 protein: CASSYRSRSGANVLTF
V gene: TRBV6-6
J gene: TRBJ2-6

CDR3 protein: CATSPRVGAEGQPQHF
V gene: TRBV24-1
J gene: TRBJ1-5

CDR3 protein: CSARGGFDYGYTF
V gene: TRBV20-1
J gene: TRBJ1-2

CDR3 protein: CASSGSDKNTEAFF
V gene: TRBV9
J gene: TRBJ1-1

CDR3 protein: CASSLHGQVGPQYF
V gene: TRBV19
J gene: TRBJ2-5

CDR3 protein: CASSPRPQGKYEQYF
V gene: TRBV7-8
J gene: TRBJ2-7

CDR3 protein: CASSSSGRRSSYNSPLHF
V gene: TRBV10-3
J gene: TRBJ1-6

CDR3 protein: CASSLVRTTYPISGNTIYF
V gene: TRBV11-2
J gene: TRBJ1-3

CDR3 protein: CASRRPGQGLESPHLEQYF
V gene: TRBV2
J gene: TRBJ2-7

CDR3 protein: CASSGLVETQYF
V gene: TRBV25-1
J gene: TRBJ2-5

CDR3 protein: CASKVGGLLFEDTQYF
V gene: TRBV2
J gene: TRBJ2-3

CDR3 protein: CASRYGGLAGEIGNEQFF
V gene: TRBV2
J gene: TRBJ2-1